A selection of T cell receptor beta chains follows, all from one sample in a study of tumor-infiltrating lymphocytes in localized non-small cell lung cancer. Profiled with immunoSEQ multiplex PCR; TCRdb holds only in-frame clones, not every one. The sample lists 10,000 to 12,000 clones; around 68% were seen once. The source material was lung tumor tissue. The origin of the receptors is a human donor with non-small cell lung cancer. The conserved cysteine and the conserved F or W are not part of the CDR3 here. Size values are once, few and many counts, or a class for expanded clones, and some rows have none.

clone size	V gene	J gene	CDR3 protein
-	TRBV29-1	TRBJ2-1	SVDVLAGVFNEQF
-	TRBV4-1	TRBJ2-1	ASSQEGTKEYNEQF
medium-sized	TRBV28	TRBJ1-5	ASSREGPGQPQH
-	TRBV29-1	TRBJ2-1	SVRGGLTYNEQF
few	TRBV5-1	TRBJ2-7	ASSLGSEDYEQY
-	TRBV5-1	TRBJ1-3	ASSLTQGADTIY
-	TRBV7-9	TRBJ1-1	ASSLFPSTEAF
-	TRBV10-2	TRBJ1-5	ASGLDRVGQPQH
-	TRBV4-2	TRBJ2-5	ASSQDRGQGSETQY
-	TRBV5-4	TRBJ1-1	ASSLAGTITEAF
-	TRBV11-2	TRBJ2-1	ASSLDRVNEQF
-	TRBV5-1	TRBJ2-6	ASSLGESGANVLT
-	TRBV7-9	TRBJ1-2	ASSLAGRANYGYT
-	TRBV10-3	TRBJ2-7	AIKGDSSYEQY
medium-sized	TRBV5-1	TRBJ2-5	ASSTSGSHETQY
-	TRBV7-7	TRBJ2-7	ASSLETGGAHLEQY
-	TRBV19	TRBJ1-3	ASHNPRLHLPRNTIY
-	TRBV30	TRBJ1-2	AWSAFFYGRRKAQNYGYT
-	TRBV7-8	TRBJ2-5	ASSLGTGQETQY
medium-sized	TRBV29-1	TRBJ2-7	SVESTSGGSGEQY
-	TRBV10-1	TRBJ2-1	ASKHSLESSYNEQF
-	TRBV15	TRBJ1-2	ATSTKIGRKANYGYT
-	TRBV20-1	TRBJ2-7	SGQGAYEQY
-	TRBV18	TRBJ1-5	ASSHRGLVNSNQPQH
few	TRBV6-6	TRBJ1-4	ASSYSARVGEKLF
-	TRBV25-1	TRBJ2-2	ASREPWGPGELF
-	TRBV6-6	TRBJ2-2	ASSPRTGGTGELF